A single sample is the source of the 2 T cell receptor beta chains below, sequenced in a study of vaccination effects on CD4 cells after COVID-19. For these receptors, no antigen is known. The assay was immunoSEQ multiplex PCR, and TCRdb's table has in-frame clones only and misses some. The sample holds more than 40,000 clones, roughly 70% seen once. Viral peptide pools were used in the ViraFEST assay to expand antigen-specific CD4+ T cells, and sequencing came afterward. After roughly eleven days in culture, the CD4+ T cells were isolated. Vaccinated recipients, who were negative for nucleocapsid antibodies, had no history of SARS-CoV-2 infection. The starting material was CD4+ T cells from PBMCs cultured with HCoV-OC43 spike peptides, obtained before COVID-19 vaccination. Subset here: HCoV-OC43 spike overlapping peptide pool stimulation. The receptor set was obtained from a human donor who received a COVID-19 vaccine.

Only a few counts were recorded for this clone. Other DNA sequences in this specimen translate into the identical CDR3. V usage is TRBV12-3 or TRBV12-4 and J usage is TRBJ2-5, with D perhaps matching TRBD1 (6 bases). Trimming took 3 bases from V and 5 from J, leaving 7 bases between them. The CDR3 loop spans 12 amino acids. The DNA for the CDR3 is TGTGCCAGCAGTTTGGGGGCGGAGACCCAGTACTTC. Encoded protein: CASSLGAETQYF.

The V call is TRBV6-4, the J call TRBJ2-3; TRBD2 agrees at 8 bases. This CDR3 region has 15 residues. V gave up 2 bases and J gave up 1 base; unmatched junction bases: 2. Germline V CDR1 and CDR2: MRHNA, SNTAGT. CDR3 loop: CASSDRGGRTDTQYF. In DNA, the CDR3 is TGTGCCAGCAGTGACCGCGGGGGGCGCACAGATACGCAGTATTTT.